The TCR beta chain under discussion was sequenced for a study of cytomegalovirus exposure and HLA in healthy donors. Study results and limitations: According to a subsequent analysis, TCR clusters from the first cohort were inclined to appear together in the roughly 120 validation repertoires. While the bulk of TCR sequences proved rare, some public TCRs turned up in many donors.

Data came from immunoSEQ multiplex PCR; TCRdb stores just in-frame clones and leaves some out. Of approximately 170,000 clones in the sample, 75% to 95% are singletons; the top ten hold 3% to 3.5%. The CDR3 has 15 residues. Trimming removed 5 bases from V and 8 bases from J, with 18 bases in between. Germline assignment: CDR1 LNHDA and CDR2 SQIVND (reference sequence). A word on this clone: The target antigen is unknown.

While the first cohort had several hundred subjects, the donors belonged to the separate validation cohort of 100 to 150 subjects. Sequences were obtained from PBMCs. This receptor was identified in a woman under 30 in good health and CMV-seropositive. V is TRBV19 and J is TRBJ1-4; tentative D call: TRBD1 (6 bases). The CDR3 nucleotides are TGTGCCAGTAGTTCCGCCGGGACGGGGGGCGAAAAACTGTTTTTT. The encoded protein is CASSSAGTGGEKLFF.